This T cell receptor beta chain was obtained from a study of blood T cell repertoires in COVID-19. The CDR3 has 15 amino acids. The junction had 4 bases not matched to a gene; V was cut back by 4 bases and J by 0 bases. The germline gives CDR1 MNHEY, CDR2 SVGAGI. Recovery meant two consecutive negative NP/OP PCR tests, professional clearance, or resolved symptoms. In the original processing: Amplification from reference gene primers served as the basis for estimated nucleated cell counts. Some clones are missing from TCRdb's copy, which holds only in-frame ones; the method was immunoSEQ multiplex PCR. Clone size and the V and J calls come from that table; the DNA yielded D and trimming. The sample lists some 270,000 clones, about 89% seen once, with 1.7% in the top ten.

This TCR came from a woman aged 40 to 50 who had recovered from COVID-19. The chain uses TRBV6-5 and TRBJ1-2; 8 positions match TRBD1. What was sequenced was PBMCs or T cells enriched from blood (not recorded which). CDR3 coding DNA: TGTGCCAGCAGTTCACAGGGGGTAACTAACTATGGCTACACCTTC. It encodes CASSSQGVTNYGYTF.